This T cell receptor beta chain originates from a study of CD8+CD57+ T cells in acquired aplastic anemia. All patients picked for sequencing had shown, by flow cytometry, an expansion of CD8+CD57+ cells. Template material for TCR beta VDJ and CDR3 profiling consisted of genomic DNA. Each CDR3 protein is one row after TCRdb ran MiXCR on the reads. The sample lists hundreds of thousands of distinct CDR3 sequences; around 49% were seen once. CDR3 length: 13 amino acids. The germline CDR1 and CDR2 sequences are MGHDK and SYGVNS. Turning to this clonotype: A read error may account for a junction end that differs from germline.

Sequenced input: sorted CD4+, CD8+, or CD8+CD57+ T cells (not recorded which) from PBMCs. This receptor was taken from a human donor with aplastic anemia. The J gene is TRBJ2-5, the V gene TRBV25-1; 10 bases are shared with TRBD1. The last part of the DNA fits TRBJ2-7 better; the J call may be wrong. In DNA, the CDR3 is TGTGCCAGTAGTGCGGGACAGGGGTTCGAGCAGTACTTC. Encoded protein: CASSAGQGFEQYF.